This is a list of T cell receptor beta chains from one sample in a study of cytomegalovirus exposure and HLA in healthy donors. TCRdb's table, derived via immunoSEQ multiplex PCR, lists solely in-frame clones and lacks some. This sample has 250,000 to 350,000 clones, with around two thirds found just once. The specimen was PBMCs. All receptors come from a female donor in good health and CMV-seronegative. The CDR3 runs from the conserved cysteine through the conserved F or W. The D gene is left open where the match is weak. Clone size, where shown, is once, few, many, or a class for clones that have expanded.

j_call: TRBJ2-7; v_call: TRBV6-1; d_call: NA; clone_size: NA; cdr3_aa: CASSPNRDTYEQYF; cdr3_nt: TGTGCCAGCAGCCCAAACCGGGACACCTACGAGCAGTACTTC
j_call: TRBJ1-1; v_call: TRBV5-5; d_call: TRBD1; clone_size: NA; cdr3_aa: CASSLEGAGAFF; cdr3_nt: TGTGCCAGCAGCTTGGAGGGGGCGGGAGCTTTCTTT
j_call: TRBJ2-5; v_call: TRBV6-6; d_call: NA; clone_size: NA; cdr3_aa: CASSDPGTGKETQYF; cdr3_nt: TGTGCCAGCAGTGACCCGGGCACAGGGAAAGAGACCCAGTACTTC
j_call: TRBJ1-2; v_call: TRBV5-1; d_call: TRBD1; clone_size: few; cdr3_aa: CASSGMGQAISYGYTF; cdr3_nt: TGCGCCAGCAGCGGGATGGGACAGGCCATCTCCTATGGCTACACCTTC
j_call: TRBJ1-1; v_call: TRBV5-4; d_call: NA; clone_size: few; cdr3_aa: CASSLGGTGVGTEAFF; cdr3_nt: TGTGCCAGCAGCTTGGGGGGAACAGGCGTCGGCACTGAAGCTTTCTTT
j_call: TRBJ1-2; v_call: TRBV18; d_call: NA; clone_size: NA; cdr3_aa: CASSPGFGVAGYTF; cdr3_nt: TGTGCCAGCTCACCGGGTTTCGGGGTCGCTGGCTACACCTTC
j_call: TRBJ2-1; v_call: TRBV5-1; d_call: NA; clone_size: NA; cdr3_aa: CASSLAGSEYNEQFF; cdr3_nt: TGCGCCAGCAGCTTGGCCGGTAGCGAGTACAATGAGCAGTTCTTC
j_call: TRBJ2-5; v_call: TRBV30; d_call: TRBD2; clone_size: NA; cdr3_aa: CAWTRLAEETQYF; cdr3_nt: TGTGCCTGGACCCGACTAGCGGAGGAGACCCAGTACTTC
j_call: TRBJ1-1; v_call: TRBV14; d_call: NA; clone_size: NA; cdr3_aa: CASSPVFRGEAFF; cdr3_nt: TGTGCCAGCAGCCCCGTGTTCCGGGGTGAAGCTTTCTTT
j_call: TRBJ2-1; v_call: TRBV13; d_call: TRBD2; clone_size: NA; cdr3_aa: CASSPGTSGSYNEQFF; cdr3_nt: TGTGCCAGCAGCCCAGGGACTAGCGGATCCTACAATGAGCAGTTCTTC
j_call: TRBJ2-7; v_call: TRBV29-1; d_call: NA; clone_size: NA; cdr3_aa: CSVDGGTNEQYF; cdr3_nt: TGCAGCGTTGACGGAGGCACGAACGAGCAGTACTTC
j_call: TRBJ2-7; v_call: TRBV5-1; d_call: TRBD2; clone_size: NA; cdr3_aa: CASAGGGEQYF; cdr3_nt: TGCGCCAGCGCGGGGGGCGGCGAGCAGTACTTC
j_call: TRBJ2-7; v_call: TRBV6-5; d_call: NA; clone_size: NA; cdr3_aa: CASRSTGGHEQYF; cdr3_nt: TGTGCCAGCAGATCAACGGGTGGCCACGAGCAGTACTTC
j_call: TRBJ1-5; v_call: TRBV27; d_call: TRBD1; clone_size: NA; cdr3_aa: CASSQQGAYNQPQHF; cdr3_nt: TGTGCCAGCAGTCAACAGGGGGCCTACAATCAGCCCCAGCATTTT
j_call: TRBJ1-1; v_call: TRBV13; d_call: NA; clone_size: NA; cdr3_aa: CASSLGRGGVTEAFF; cdr3_nt: TGTGCCAGCAGCTTAGGCAGGGGCGGTGTTACTGAAGCTTTCTTT
j_call: TRBJ2-3; v_call: TRBV5-3; d_call: TRBD2; clone_size: few; cdr3_aa: CARRNSGSDGDTQYF; cdr3_nt: TGTGCCAGACGGAATAGCGGGAGTGACGGGGATACGCAGTATTTT
j_call: TRBJ2-1; v_call: TRBV15; d_call: NA; clone_size: few; cdr3_aa: CATSSRTVDNEQFF; cdr3_nt: TGTGCCACCAGCTCCCGGACAGTGGACAATGAGCAGTTCTTC